Shown below are 25 T cell receptor beta chains from a single sample sequenced in a study of blood T cell repertoires in COVID-19. Only in-frame clones appear in the TCRdb table, and some are missing; sequencing was by immunoSEQ multiplex PCR. The sample records some 31,000 clones, almost 85% being singletons. Sequenced material: peripheral blood. The receptors here all came from a man older than 75 with active COVID-19.

This clone was picked up one time. V usage is TRBV5-1 and J usage is TRBJ2-2; 9 bases match TRBD2. CDR3 length equals 16 residues. J gave up 6 bases and V 3 bases, and 9 bases lay outside the gene matches. Germline V gene sequence: CDR1 SGHRS, CDR2 YFSETQ. The CDR3, as DNA: TGCGCCAGCAGCTCTAGCGGGACCCCCGGTCCCGGGGAGCTGTTTTTT. Its translation is CASSSSGTPGPGELFF. Complete variable domain (other parts from reference TRBV5-1 and TRBJ2-2): KAGVTQTPRYLIKTRGQQVTLSCSPISGHRSVSWYQQTPGQGLQFLFEYFSETQRNKGNFPGRFSGRQFSNSRSEMNVSTLELGDSALYLCASSSSGTPGPGELFFGEGSRLTVL.

The chain employs TRBV11-3 and TRBJ2-1, with D uncertain. This CDR3 is built from 16 residues. Germline V lookup: CDR1 SGHNT, CDR2 YENEEA. Trimming shortened V by 1 base and J by 0 bases, and 10 bases separated the two germline ends. This CDR3 is CASSLAGRSSYNEQFF. DNA of the CDR3: TGTGCCAGCAGCTTAGCGGGTAGGAGCTCCTACAATGAGCAGTTCTTC.

The V gene is TRBV5-1, the J gene TRBJ2-5; 7 positions agree with TRBD2. V shed 3 bases, J shed 1 base, and the junction held 9 bases outside the gene matches. The CDR3 is made up of 16 amino acids. Germline values: CDR1 SGHRS, CDR2 YFSETQ. The CDR3 protein is CASSSGGILFQETQYF. The DNA for the CDR3 is TGCGCCAGCAGCTCCGGGGGGATCCTTTTCCAAGAGACCCAGTACTTC.

The J gene is TRBJ2-1, the V gene TRBV3-1 (or the pseudogene TRBV3-2); TRBD2 matches at 13 bases. CDR1 LGHDT and CDR2 YNNKEL come from the germline V gene (reference sequence). CDR3 length: 14 amino acids. Trimming removed 8 bases from V and 5 bases from J; junction bases left unmatched: 3. CDR3: CASQGLAGNNEQFF. In nucleotides, the CDR3 is TGTGCCAGCCAGGGACTAGCGGGGAACAATGAGCAGTTCTTC.

The chain combines TRBV9 with TRBJ2-2; D not resolved. V lost 0 bases, J lost 1 base, and 4 bases lay in between. CDR1 and CDR2 (germline): SGDLS, YYNGEE. This CDR3 has 14 amino acids. The CDR3 loop is CASSVAGNTGELFF. Written as DNA, the CDR3 is TGTGCCAGCAGCGTAGCGGGGAACACCGGGGAGCTGTTTTTT.

The J gene is TRBJ2-7, the V gene TRBV29-1, with D maybe TRBD1 (7 bases). Germline CDR1 SQVTM, CDR2 ANQGSEA. The V end was cut by 5 bases, the J end by 4 bases, with 15 bases between. This CDR3 region has 13 residues. The CDR3 region is CSVQGGRAYEQYF. CDR3 bases: TGCAGCGTTCAGGGGGGCAGGGCGTACGAGCAGTACTTC.

The J gene is TRBJ2-1, the V gene TRBV6-6; 11 nucleotides match TRBD2. Trimming at V came to 5 bases and at J to 10 bases, leaving 16 bases not matched to a gene. Germline assignment: CDR1 MNHNY and CDR2 SVGAGI (reference sequence). CDR3 length: 17 residues. The CDR3 spells CASSPPTLAGGEGEQFF. The CDR3 DNA sequence: TGTGCCAGCAGTCCCCCGACTCTAGCGGGGGGCGAAGGGGAGCAGTTCTTC.

V usage is TRBV7-9 and J usage is TRBJ1-6, with TRBD1 matching over 10 bases. The CDR3 covers 14 residues. The J segment lost 8 bases and the V segment lost 5 bases, leaving 3 bases of the junction unmatched. Germline assignment: CDR1 SEHNR and CDR2 FQNEAQ (reference sequence). The CDR3 nucleotides read TGTGCCAGCAGCAAGGGACAGGGGCATTCACCCCTCCACTTT. Residues: CASSKGQGHSPLHF.

The V and J genes are TRBV12-3 or TRBV12-4 and TRBJ1-4; D unclear. The CDR3 length is 12 residues. V lost 2 bases to trimming and J lost 11 bases, with 9 bases between them. The CDR3 bases are TGTGCCAGCAGTTTACGGAGTTCTAAACTGTTTTTT. This encodes CASSLRSSKLFF.

This chain uses TRBV5-1 with TRBJ2-7; no clear D gene. The CDR3 totals 11 residues. Germline CDR1 is SGHRS and CDR2 is YFSETQ. With 2 bases removed from V and 5 bases from J, the gap between germline ends came to 5 bases. Here the CDR3 DNA reads TGCGCCAGCAGCTTCCCCGACGAGCAGTACTTC. Translated: CASSFPDEQYF.

V usage is TRBV10-3 and J usage is TRBJ2-5, with unresolved D. Germline V gene lookup returns CDR1 ENHRY and CDR2 SYGVKD. There are 13 residues in the CDR3. V lost 5 bases and J 5 bases, leaving 12 bases between the germline ends. CDR3 in DNA: TGTGCCATCAGTCCTCATTTAGTCGAGACCCAGTACTTC. The encoded protein is CAISPHLVETQYF.

The chain has TRBV9 and TRBJ2-5, with 7 bases lining up with TRBD1. The V segment lost 0 bases and the J segment 4 bases; nucleotides outside the gene matches: 12. CDR3 length equals 17 residues. CDR1 SGDLS and CDR2 YYNGEE come from the germline V gene. The CDR3 protein is CASSVDRGTATVETQYF. The CDR3 DNA reads TGTGCCAGCAGCGTAGATAGGGGGACAGCGACCGTAGAGACCCAGTACTTC. Looking up the rest from reference TRBV9 and TRBJ2-5 gives the full variable domain: DSGVTQTPKHLITATGQRVTLRCSPRSGDLSVYWYQQSLDQGLQFLIQYYNGEERAKGNILERFSAQQFPDLHSELNLSSLELGDSALYFCASSVDRGTATVETQYFGPGTRLLVL.

This clone was seen a single time. The V gene is TRBV4-3, the J gene TRBJ2-3, with TRBD1 matching over 8 bases. CDR1 is LGHNA and CDR2 is YSLEER in the germline V gene. CDR3 length: 15 amino acids. Trimming at V came to 5 bases and at J to 1 base, leaving 5 bases not matched to a gene. For the CDR3, the DNA is TGCGCCAGCAGCATGACAGGGGTTGGCACAGATACGCAGTATTTT. It translates to CASSMTGVGTDTQYF.

This clone was picked up one time. The chain combines TRBV10-3 with TRBJ1-1, with D tentatively TRBD1 (5 bases). Deletions cut 6 bases from V and 1 base from J, with 12 bases between. Germline CDR1 reads ENHRY; CDR2 reads SYGVKD. The CDR3 is 14 amino acids. The CDR3 spells CAISSGQGNTEAFF. CDR3 coding DNA: TGTGCCATCAGCTCCGGACAAGGGAACACTGAAGCTTTCTTT.

J is TRBJ1-6 and V is TRBV30, with a possible D match to TRBD1 (6 bases). The V gene lost 7 bases and the J gene lost 7 bases, with 20 bases spanning the gap. CDR3 size: 15 residues. The germline V gene has CDR1 GTSNPN and CDR2 SVGIG (reference sequence). The CDR3 sequence is CALNRDPTANSPLHF. The DNA of the CDR3 is TGTGCCTTAAACAGGGACCCCACAGCCAATTCACCCCTCCACTTT.

As to this clone: A junction end diverges from the germline sequence, so it may reflect a read error. The chain employs TRBV6-6 and TRBJ2-1, with TRBD1 identical over 7 bases. Per germline, CDR1 MNHNY and CDR2 SVGAGI (reference sequence). The CDR3 sequence is 13 residues long. CDR3 in amino acids: CASSWQSDREQVF. The CDR3 DNA follows: TGTGCCAGCAGTTGGCAATCTGACAGGGAACAGGTCTTC.

The chain carries TRBV7-6 and TRBJ2-7, with TRBD2 matching 12 bases. Trimming cost V 5 bases and J 2 bases; bases outside gene matches: 13. Germline V CDR1 and CDR2: SGHVS, FNYEAQ. This CDR3 has 18 amino acids. The CDR3 here is CASSPFVGLAGSAYEQYF. The CDR3 DNA follows: TGTGCCAGCAGCCCCTTCGTTGGACTAGCGGGGAGTGCCTACGAGCAGTACTTC. The full variable domain, with the rest looked up from reference TRBV7-6 and TRBJ2-7, is GAGVSQSPRYKVTKRGQDVALRCDPISGHVSLYWYRQALGQGPEFLTYFNYEAQQDKSGLPNDRFSAERPEGSISTLTIQRTEQRDSAMYRCASSPFVGLAGSAYEQYFGPGTRLTVT.

The V and J genes are TRBV3-1 (or the pseudogene TRBV3-2) and TRBJ1-3; D gene unclear. Germline-derived CDR1 and CDR2 are LGHDT and YNNKEL (reference sequence). The CDR3 spans 15 residues. Trimming left V 0 bases short and J 4 bases short, with 10 bases between. CDR3 amino acids: CASSQDFGWGNTIYF. CDR3 nucleotides: TGTGCCAGCAGCCAAGATTTCGGTTGGGGAAACACCATATATTTT.

The chain combines TRBV2 with TRBJ2-5; D is undetermined. The CDR3 is made up of 12 amino acids. The germline CDR1 and CDR2 sequences are SNHLY and FYNNEI. Trimming removed 4 bases at V and 5 bases at J, with 8 bases between. The CDR3: CASSGSRETQYF. CDR3 in DNA: TGTGCCAGCAGTGGCAGCAGGGAGACCCAGTACTTC.

The chain employs TRBV7-9 and TRBJ1-3, with no clear D. The germline V gene encodes CDR1 SEHNR and CDR2 FQNEAQ (reference sequence). The CDR3 spans 14 residues. Trimming removed 8 bases at V and 0 bases at J, with 11 bases between. The CDR3 protein is CASVTVSSGNTIYF. CDR3 nucleotide sequence: TGTGCCAGCGTAACGGTGAGCTCTGGAAACACCATATATTTT.

CDR3 DNA: TGCGCCAGCAGCTTGAAGCAGGGGGCTTACAATGAGCAGTTCTTC. Protein sequence: CASSLKQGAYNEQFF. The chain joins TRBV5-1 to TRBJ2-1; TRBD1 matches 8 bases. J gave up 4 bases and V 1 base, and 4 bases lay outside the gene matches. The CDR3 totals 15 residues. Germline V CDR1 and CDR2: SGHRS, YFSETQ.

This sequence joins TRBV9 and TRBJ2-5; D uncertain. The CDR3 runs to 12 residues. Germline CDR1 reads SGDLS; CDR2 reads YYNGEE. The V end was cut by 3 bases, the J end by 4 bases, with 7 bases between. Here the CDR3 DNA reads TGTGCCAGCAGCGGGCCTGGAGAGACCCAGTACTTC. It encodes CASSGPGETQYF.

The V gene is TRBV18, the J gene TRBJ1-2, with 8 bases lining up with TRBD1. CDR3 length: 14 amino acids. With 6 bases clipped from V and 7 bases from J, the junction kept 10 bases outside the gene matches. From germline, CDR1 is KGHSH and CDR2 LQKENI. The CDR3 nucleotides are TGTGCCAGCTCGCCCAACGGACAGGGCTCTGGCTACACCTTC. This codes for CASSPNGQGSGYTF.

The chain is built from TRBV3-1 (or the pseudogene TRBV3-2) and TRBJ1-3, with D unclear. This CDR3 contains 12 residues. V lost 4 bases, J lost 8 bases, and 9 bases lay in between. CDR1 LGHDT and CDR2 YNNKEL come from the germline V gene (reference sequence). The CDR3 region has the DNA TGTGCCAGCAGCCCCCGCACAGACACCATATATTTT. The encoded protein is CASSPRTDTIYF.

J is TRBJ1-2 and V is TRBV6-6, with a weak D call TRBD1 (5 bases). The CDR3 loop spans 14 amino acids. In germline, CDR1 is MNHNY, CDR2 SVGAGI (reference sequence). V lost 6 bases to trimming and J lost 9 bases, with 20 bases between them. CDR3 sequence (DNA): TGTGCCAGCAGGAAGACTGGGACTCCTTCGCGCTACACCTTC. It translates to CASRKTGTPSRYTF.